The clone carrying this T cell receptor beta chain was seen a handful of times. The antigen is not known. Regions amplified from RNA transcripts were the TCR beta CDR3 regions. A set of HTBI primers served as the primers for a first-round RT-PCR of the TCR CDR3. TCRdb analysed the multiplex PCR reads with MiXCR anew, one entry per CDR3 protein. Of hundreds of thousands of distinct CDR3 sequences listed, around a quarter are singletons. These data come from a study of T cells in Graves' hyperthyroidism and ophthalmopathy. Based on clinical symptoms, serum thyroxine and TRAb, thyroid ultrasound and orbital computed tomography, diagnoses were reached. Per germline, CDR1 SGHAT and CDR2 FQNNGV. The CDR3 has 15 residues. Deletions cut 3 bases from V and 4 bases from J, with 15 bases between. Study-wide points: Median prediction lead before ophthalmopathy onset was roughly 6 months with the model.

This TCR derives from a woman in her twenties or thirties with Graves' ophthalmopathy. The V gene is TRBV11-2, the J gene TRBJ1-1, with D unresolved. Sequencing used blood. CDR3 sequence reads: CASSFYFQRGTEAFF. The CDR3 DNA is TGTGCCAGCAGCTTCTATTTTCAACGGGGCACTGAAGCTTTCTTT.